The entry that follows covers one T cell receptor (beta chain) sequence. Its specificity is unknown. Lactation, pregnancy, uncontrolled infections and other autoimmune diseases were all grounds for excluding patients. These data are taken from a study of Graves' ophthalmopathy and Graves' hyperthyroidism. About the research overall: Investigators collected peripheral blood at initial diagnosis, before any treatment was given.

Regarding the study as a whole: Blood samples also showed most expanded thyroid clonotypes exceeding 0.001 frequency.

V lost 6 bases, J lost 9 bases, and 9 bases lay in between. The length of the CDR3 is 12 residues. Germline V gene sequence: CDR1 MNHEY, CDR2 SMNVEV (reference sequence). Researchers took RNA transcripts and amplified TCR beta CDR3 regions from them. In the first round, RT-PCR was carried out with HTBI primers, and a multiplex PCR formed the second round. TCRdb reprocessed the multiplex PCR reads via MiXCR and lists one record per CDR3 protein. The sample includes 150,000 to 200,000 distinct CDR3 sequences, 35% to 50% of them seen just once. Sequenced: peripheral blood. The V and J genes are TRBV27 and TRBJ1-6; D is ambiguous. The origin of this receptor is a young man with Graves' ophthalmopathy. DNA for the CDR3: TGTGCCAGCAGGGAACAGTCTTCACCCCTCCACTTT. As protein: CASREQSSPLHF.